Presented here are 16 T cell receptor beta chains from one specimen sequenced in a study of cytomegalovirus exposure and HLA in healthy donors (dated by TCRdb to about 2017). Libraries came from the immunoSEQ multiplex PCR assay. TCRdb carries this immuneACCESS record with in-frame sequences only. Its versions omit some clonotypes, under half of them owing to an unresolved V gene in the studies checked, with the rest unexplained. The sample contains 150,000 to 200,000 clones, 91% of them found a single time. The top ten hold around 3.1% of the sample. The sequencing input was PBMCs. These receptors were taken from a woman under 30 in good health and CMV-seropositive.

The CDR3 reads CASSSGGEDEKLFF. The CDR3 DNA reads as TGTGCCAGCAGTTCGGGGGGAGAGGATGAAAAACTGTTTTTT. This chain joins TRBV28 and TRBJ1-4, with D perhaps TRBD1 (5 bases). Looked up from germline, CDR1 is MDHEN and CDR2 is SYDVKM. Deletions cut 4 bases from V and 6 bases from J, with 12 bases between. CDR3 length: 14 amino acids.

This clone was counted once. The V call is TRBV4-3, the J call TRBJ2-3, with 9 bases lining up with TRBD2. Germline trimming cut 4 bases from V and 1 base from J; bases unmatched to any gene: 6. Germline-derived CDR1 and CDR2 are LGHNA and YSLEER. The CDR3 is 16 residues long. This chain's CDR3 is CASSPPTSGGTDTQYF. As DNA, the CDR3 is TGCGCCAGCAGCCCCCCGACTAGCGGAGGCACAGATACGCAGTATTTT.

The chain carries TRBV29-1 and TRBJ2-7, with D maybe TRBD2 (7 bases). The V end lost 3 bases, the J end lost 6 bases, and 15 bases lay between the germline ends. The CDR3 has 13 residues. From germline, CDR1 is SQVTM and CDR2 ANQGSEA. CDR3 protein: CSVEGDGGAEQYF. CDR3 DNA sequence: TGCAGCGTTGAGGGGGATGGGGGGGCCGAGCAGTACTTC.

The CDR3 DNA reads as TGTGCCAGCAGCTCGGACAGGGGGGTGATCACAGATACGCAGTATTTT. Its translation is CASSSDRGVITDTQYF. The J gene is TRBJ2-3, the V gene TRBV5-6, with 10 bases matching TRBD1. Germline CDR1 is SGHDT and CDR2 is YYEEEE. J was trimmed by 2 bases and V by 3 bases; bases with no gene match: 6. The CDR3 runs 16 residues.

This clone appeared once. The chain combines TRBV5-1 with TRBJ2-7, with TRBD2 matching over 11 bases. This CDR3 has 18 amino acids. Germline V gene data show CDR1 as SGHRS and CDR2 as YFSETQ. The trim removed 4 bases at V and 4 bases at J, leaving 16 bases unmatched. In DNA, the CDR3 is TGCGCCAGCAGCCCCCGGGCGGATAGGGGACTAGCGGCATACGAGCAGTACTTC. It yields the protein CASSPRADRGLAAYEQYF.

The chain employs TRBV5-8 and TRBJ1-4; unclear D gene. This CDR3 contains 16 residues. V lost 6 bases, J lost 0 bases, and 15 bases lay in between. Germline CDR1 is SGHTS and CDR2 is YDEGEE. CDR3 nucleotides: TGTGCCAGCAACCTTCATGTCGGGACAACTAATGAAAAACTGTTTTTT. Protein sequence: CASNLHVGTTNEKLFF.

This sequence joins TRBV6-6 and TRBJ2-7; D unclear. V was clipped by 1 base and J by 0 bases, with 7 bases between them. Looked up from germline, CDR1 is MNHNY and CDR2 is SVGAGI (reference sequence). There are 14 residues in the CDR3. In DNA, the CDR3 is TGTGCCAGCAGTTACTGGCAGGTCTCCTACGAGCAGTACTTC. This gives the protein CASSYWQVSYEQYF.

The chain has TRBV27 and TRBJ2-5; 9 nucleotides line up with TRBD1. This CDR3 is 17 amino acids long. Germline CDR1 is MNHEY and CDR2 is SMNVEV (reference sequence). The J segment lost 3 bases and the V segment lost 3 bases, leaving 11 bases of the junction unmatched. CDR3 loop: CASSLVLSGTGKETQYF. DNA for the CDR3: TGTGCCAGCAGTTTGGTTTTATCCGGGACAGGGAAAGAGACCCAGTACTTC.

V and J are TRBV5-1 and TRBJ2-3; D call uncertain. Germline V gene lookup returns CDR1 SGHRS and CDR2 YFSETQ. The CDR3 extends over 16 amino acids. V shed 4 bases and J shed 4 bases, with 19 bases lying between them. Here the CDR3 DNA reads TGCGCCAGCAGCCCCCCCACTGTCCAACCCCCAGATACGCAGTATTTT. It is translated as CASSPPTVQPPDTQYF.

The V and J genes are TRBV6-1 and TRBJ1-5, with D unresolved. The germline V gene has CDR1 MNHNS and CDR2 SASEGT. CDR3 length: 13 residues. Trimming removed 9 bases at V and 0 bases at J, with 9 bases between. CDR3 DNA sequence: TGTGCCAGTCAAACCTATAGCAATCAGCCCCAGCATTTT. Amino acids: CASQTYSNQPQHF.

V usage is TRBV5-4 and J usage is TRBJ2-3; D gene unclear. There are 13 residues in the CDR3. Trimming stripped 2 bases from V and 4 bases from J, with 8 bases between. Germline V gives CDR1 SGHNT, CDR2 YYREEE (reference sequence). For the CDR3, the DNA is TGTGCCAGCAGCTTCAGTGCCTCAGATACGCAGTATTTT. Protein product: CASSFSASDTQYF. The entire variable domain, with the rest obtained from reference TRBV5-4 and TRBJ2-3, is as follows: ETGVTQSPTHLIKTRGQQVTLRCSSQSGHNTVSWYQQALGQGPQFIFQYYREEENGRGNFPPRFSGLQFPNYSSELNVNALELDDSALYLCASSFSASDTQYFGPGTRLTVL.

The rearrangement joins TRBV4-1 to TRBJ2-7, with a tentative D call TRBD1 (6 bases). CDR1 MGHRA and CDR2 YSYEKL come from the germline V gene. The germline V and J ends were trimmed by 4 bases and 6 bases, with 13 bases remaining between them. The length of the CDR3 is 13 residues. The CDR3 sequence: CASSPTVGAEQYF. The DNA of the CDR3 is TGCGCCAGCAGCCCTACCGTGGGGGCCGAGCAGTACTTC.

The V call is TRBV6-1, the J call TRBJ1-2; 8 bases are shared with TRBD1. The V and J ends lost 6 bases and 8 bases, in that order; junction bases with no gene match: 8. This CDR3 has 13 residues. CDR1 and CDR2 (germline): MNHNS, SASEGT. The DNA of the CDR3 is TGTGCCAGCAGAGATCAGGGGGCGAAGGGCTACACCTTC. Encoded protein: CASRDQGAKGYTF.

The V and J genes are TRBV15 and TRBJ2-7; D is unresolved. Trimming took 1 base from V and 6 from J, leaving 10 bases between them. The CDR3 is 13 residues long. From germline, CDR1 is LNHNV and CDR2 YYDKDF (reference sequence). Here the CDR3 reads CATSRASAGEQYF. CDR3 bases: TGTGCCACCAGCAGAGCATCGGCAGGCGAGCAGTACTTC.

The rearrangement joins TRBV9 to TRBJ2-3, with 8 bases identical to TRBD1. Germline CDR1 and CDR2: SGDLS and YYNGEE. CDR3 size: 15 residues. With V trimmed by 0 bases and J by 6 bases, 6 bases remained unmatched. The CDR3 DNA reads as TGTGCCAGCAGCGTAGAGTCAGGGGGCTGGGATACGCAGTATTTT. It translates to CASSVESGGWDTQYF.

This chain connects TRBV4-3 to TRBJ1-3; 7 bases fit TRBD1. The CDR3 is made up of 15 amino acids. CDR1 and CDR2 (germline): LGHNA, YSLEER. Losses at the gene ends were 2 bases for V and 4 bases for J; bases not matched to a gene: 5. This CDR3 reads CASSQQGGWGNTIYF. In DNA form, the CDR3 reads TGCGCCAGCAGCCAACAAGGGGGCTGGGGAAACACCATATATTTT.